What follows are 2 T cell receptor beta chains derived from one specimen sequenced in a study of blood T cells in healthy people across ages. The second PCR ran roughly 7 to 12 cycles with a sample-barcoded 5' primer and J-beta primers. TCRdb reanalysed the 5' RACE reads using MiXCR and keeps one entry per CDR3 protein. Of around 780,000 distinct CDR3 sequences listed, about 61% were seen once; the top ten hold 20% to 30%. The specimen was blood. Every receptor here comes from a man aged 40-50 years in good health.

The rearrangement links TRBV28 to TRBJ2-1; 9 bases are shared with TRBD1. The CDR3 is 14 residues long. The V gene's germline CDR1 is MDHEN and CDR2 SYDVKM. V shed 8 bases and J 3 bases; nucleotides not matched to a gene: 5. CDR3 bases: TGTGCCAGCGAAACGGGACAGGGCTACAATGAGCAGTTCTTC. This sequence encodes CASETGQGYNEQFF.

The gene calls are TRBV7-6 and TRBJ2-3; TRBD1 or TRBD2 may be the D gene (5 bases each). Trimming left V 1 base short and J 6 bases short, with 14 bases between. Germline V lookup: CDR1 SGHVS, CDR2 FNYEAQ. The CDR3 has 15 residues. This CDR3 is CASSLVIGAADTQYF. The CDR3 DNA reads TGTGCCAGCAGCTTAGTTATCGGGGCGGCGGATACGCAGTATTTT. Variable domain in full (rest from reference TRBV7-6 and TRBJ2-3): GAGVSQSPRYKVTKRGQDVALRCDPISGHVSLYWYRQALGQGPEFLTYFNYEAQQDKSGLPNDRFSAERPEGSISTLTIQRTEQRDSAMYRCASSLVIGAADTQYFGPGTRLTVL.